This T cell receptor beta chain was documented in a study of circulating and synovial CD4+ cells in juvenile arthritis. Whole-study results and caveats: T cell genome counts differed by at least an order of magnitude between CPL and CD4 samples. Overlap with synovium rose as more T cells were sequenced.

Donors were patients with active juvenile idiopathic arthritis. Notes on this clone: Its target is unknown.

Clones were sequenced by immunoSEQ multiplex PCR, and TCRdb holds only the in-frame ones, with some missing. The sample shows 30,000 to 40,000 clones, over 90% of them seen only once. The sequence was obtained from a human donor with juvenile idiopathic arthritis. The sample was CD4+ T cells from blood.

CDR3 nucleotides: TGTGCCAGCAGCTTGAGAGGGGGTCCTCAGCCCCAGCATTTT. This sequence encodes CASSLRGGPQPQHF. This rearrangement joins TRBV5-6 to TRBJ1-5, with D maybe TRBD1 (6 bases). Germline assignment: CDR1 SGHDT and CDR2 YYEEEE. This CDR3 spans 14 amino acids. Deletions cut 1 base from V and 6 bases from J, with 11 bases between.